A selection of T cell receptor beta chains follows, all from one sample in a study of radiotherapy plus CTLA-4 blockade in lung cancer. Some clones are missing from TCRdb's copy, which holds only in-frame ones; the method was immunoSEQ multiplex PCR. The sample has fewer than 35,000 clones, 75% seen once. The source was peripheral blood, collected from a patient treated with radiotherapy plus ipilimumab. The receptors derive from a human donor with non-small cell lung cancer that progressed on radiotherapy plus ipilimumab. Each CDR3 is given with its conserved first and last residue. Fields, in order: V gene, J gene, clone size, D gene, CDR3 protein, CDR3 DNA. D genes are given only for firm matches. A clone size is listed for some rows: how often the clone was seen (once, few, many), or a class if it is expanded.

V gene: TRBV30
J gene: TRBJ1-2
clone size: -
D gene: TRBD1
CDR3 protein: CAWSVGEGAYYGYTF
CDR3 DNA: TGTGCCTGGAGTGTAGGGGAGGGGGCCTACTATGGCTACACCTTC

V gene: TRBV30
J gene: TRBJ1-3
clone size: few
D gene: -
CDR3 protein: CAWSGGTAGNTIYF
CDR3 DNA: TGTGCCTGGAGTGGCGGGACGGCTGGAAACACCATATATTTT

V gene: TRBV2
J gene: TRBJ1-1
clone size: -
D gene: -
CDR3 protein: CASSLDQNTEAFF
CDR3 DNA: TGTGCCAGCAGCCTAGACCAAAACACTGAAGCTTTCTTT

V gene: TRBV4-2
J gene: TRBJ1-4
clone size: -
D gene: -
CDR3 protein: CASSQGNGGLDGEKLFF
CDR3 DNA: TGTGCCAGCAGCCAAGGTAATGGAGGACTTGACGGAGAAAAACTGTTTTTT

V gene: TRBV28
J gene: TRBJ2-5
clone size: once
D gene: -
CDR3 protein: CATRGAVGETQYF
CDR3 DNA: TGTGCCACCCGTGGCGCGGTGGGAGAGACCCAGTACTTC

V gene: TRBV28
J gene: TRBJ1-3
clone size: -
D gene: TRBD1
CDR3 protein: CASSPVPGQGSGNTIYF
CDR3 DNA: TGTGCCAGCAGTCCAGTCCCGGGACAGGGATCGGGAAACACCATATATTTT

V gene: TRBV2
J gene: TRBJ2-3
clone size: -
D gene: TRBD2
CDR3 protein: CASSEALAGGGWYF
CDR3 DNA: TGTGCCAGCAGTGAGGCGCTAGCGGGAGGAGGGTGGTATTTT

V gene: TRBV5-1
J gene: TRBJ2-7
clone size: few
D gene: TRBD1
CDR3 protein: CASSLGTGGNEQYF
CDR3 DNA: TGCGCCAGCAGCTTGGGGACAGGGGGGAACGAGCAGTACTTC

V gene: TRBV6-1
J gene: TRBJ2-3
clone size: -
D gene: -
CDR3 protein: CASSPGMGTDTQYF
CDR3 DNA: TGTGCCAGCAGCCCGGGGATGGGCACAGATACGCAGTATTTT

V gene: TRBV5-1
J gene: TRBJ2-3
clone size: few
D gene: TRBD2
CDR3 protein: CASMAAGETDTQYF
CDR3 DNA: TGCGCCAGCATGGCGGCGGGGGAGACAGATACGCAGTATTTT

V gene: TRBV6-6
J gene: TRBJ1-6
clone size: -
D gene: -
CDR3 protein: CASSYRAGSPLHF
CDR3 DNA: TGTGCCAGCAGTTACAGGGCCGGTTCACCCCTCCACTTT

V gene: TRBV5-1
J gene: TRBJ1-2
clone size: -
D gene: TRBD1
CDR3 protein: CASSLDGTGDGYTF
CDR3 DNA: TGCGCCAGCAGCTTGGATGGCACAGGGGATGGCTACACCTTC

V gene: TRBV6-5
J gene: TRBJ2-3
clone size: -
D gene: -
CDR3 protein: CASSYSGGESTDTQYF
CDR3 DNA: TGTGCCAGCAGTTACTCTGGTGGGGAGAGCACAGATACGCAGTATTTT

V gene: TRBV18
J gene: TRBJ2-1
clone size: -
D gene: -
CDR3 protein: CASSPPGGSSYNEQFF
CDR3 DNA: TGTGCCAGCTCACCCCCGGGCGGAAGCTCCTACAATGAGCAGTTCTTC

V gene: TRBV20-1
J gene: TRBJ2-7
clone size: -
D gene: -
CDR3 protein: CSAGSPHEQYF
CDR3 DNA: TGCAGTGCCGGCTCCCCCCACGAGCAGTACTTC

V gene: TRBV5-1
J gene: TRBJ2-6
clone size: -
D gene: TRBD1
CDR3 protein: CASFPGQNSGANVLTF
CDR3 DNA: TGCGCCAGCTTTCCGGGACAGAACTCTGGGGCCAACGTCCTGACTTTC

V gene: TRBV9
J gene: TRBJ2-7
clone size: -
D gene: TRBD1
CDR3 protein: CASSTRGLSAYEQYF
CDR3 DNA: TGTGCCAGCAGCACCAGGGGGCTTTCGGCCTACGAGCAGTACTTC

V gene: TRBV2
J gene: TRBJ1-4
clone size: once
D gene: -
CDR3 protein: CASSEGTNEKLFF
CDR3 DNA: TGTGCCAGCAGTGAGGGAACTAATGAAAAACTGTTTTTT

V gene: TRBV7-9
J gene: TRBJ2-7
clone size: -
D gene: TRBD2
CDR3 protein: CASSWGLAGSYEQYF
CDR3 DNA: TGTGCCAGCAGCTGGGGACTAGCGGGCTCCTACGAGCAGTACTTC

V gene: TRBV27
J gene: TRBJ2-5
clone size: -
D gene: TRBD2
CDR3 protein: CASSFAGGRETQYF
CDR3 DNA: TGTGCCAGCAGTTTTGCGGGGGGGCGGGAGACCCAGTACTTC

V gene: TRBV2
J gene: TRBJ2-1
clone size: -
D gene: TRBD2
CDR3 protein: CASRGRESDDEQFF
CDR3 DNA: TGTGCCAGCAGAGGGCGGGAGTCAGACGATGAGCAGTTCTTC

V gene: TRBV19
J gene: TRBJ1-2
clone size: few
D gene: -
CDR3 protein: CASHMGGQGPNYGYTF
CDR3 DNA: TGTGCCAGTCATATGGGGGGGCAAGGACCCAACTATGGCTACACCTTC

V gene: TRBV14
J gene: TRBJ2-1
clone size: -
D gene: -
CDR3 protein: CASSPMEDNEQFF
CDR3 DNA: TGTGCCAGCAGCCCTATGGAGGATAATGAGCAGTTCTTC

V gene: TRBV6-5
J gene: TRBJ2-1
clone size: -
D gene: TRBD1
CDR3 protein: CASREGTGGRNEQFF
CDR3 DNA: TGTGCCAGCAGGGAGGGGACAGGGGGGCGCAATGAGCAGTTCTTC

V gene: TRBV13
J gene: TRBJ1-5
clone size: -
D gene: TRBD1
CDR3 protein: CASSLGQGNQPQHF
CDR3 DNA: TGTGCCAGCAGCCTGGGACAGGGGAATCAGCCCCAGCATTTT

V gene: TRBV29-1
J gene: TRBJ2-7
clone size: once
D gene: TRBD1
CDR3 protein: CSVARRGGTGPYEQYF
CDR3 DNA: TGCAGCGTTGCCCGTCGGGGAGGGACAGGGCCCTACGAGCAGTACTTC

V gene: TRBV2
J gene: TRBJ2-3
clone size: -
D gene: TRBD2
CDR3 protein: CASSGWASGVTDTQYF
CDR3 DNA: TGTGCCAGCAGTGGGTGGGCTAGCGGGGTCACAGATACGCAGTATTTT

V gene: TRBV7-2
J gene: TRBJ1-1
clone size: -
D gene: -
CDR3 protein: CASSVSTIHAEAFF
CDR3 DNA: TGTGCCAGCAGCGTATCGACAATTCACGCTGAAGCTTTCTTT

V gene: TRBV2
J gene: TRBJ2-7
clone size: -
D gene: TRBD1
CDR3 protein: CASSVYGTGGGEQYF
CDR3 DNA: TGTGCCAGCAGTGTCTACGGGACAGGGGGCGGGGAGCAGTACTTC

V gene: TRBV28
J gene: TRBJ1-1
clone size: -
D gene: -
CDR3 protein: CASALGSNTEAFF
CDR3 DNA: TGTGCCAGCGCCTTGGGCAGCAACACTGAAGCTTTCTTT

V gene: TRBV2
J gene: TRBJ2-7
clone size: -
D gene: -
CDR3 protein: CASRGGQTVSQYF
CDR3 DNA: TGTGCCAGCAGGGGGGGACAGACTGTATCGCAGTACTTC

V gene: TRBV30
J gene: TRBJ2-5
clone size: -
D gene: -
CDR3 protein: CAWSARGRLQETQYF
CDR3 DNA: TGTGCCTGGAGTGCGCGGGGACGCCTACAAGAGACCCAGTACTTC

V gene: TRBV5-4
J gene: TRBJ1-1
clone size: -
D gene: -
CDR3 protein: CASSLRQGMNTEAFF
CDR3 DNA: TGTGCCAGCAGCTTGAGGCAGGGGATGAACACTGAAGCTTTCTTT

V gene: TRBV28
J gene: TRBJ2-5
clone size: -
D gene: -
CDR3 protein: CASSLPGSAQYF
CDR3 DNA: TGTGCCAGCAGTTTACCGGGGTCGGCCCAGTACTTC

V gene: TRBV6-5
J gene: TRBJ1-5
clone size: -
D gene: TRBD1
CDR3 protein: CASSYRTGGSNQPQHF
CDR3 DNA: TGTGCCAGCAGTTACAGGACAGGGGGTAGCAATCAGCCCCAGCATTTT

V gene: TRBV6-1
J gene: TRBJ1-2
clone size: -
D gene: -
CDR3 protein: CASSEAARKTNGYTF
CDR3 DNA: TGTGCCAGCAGTGAAGCAGCCCGCAAAACCAATGGCTACACCTTC

V gene: TRBV27
J gene: TRBJ2-2
clone size: -
D gene: -
CDR3 protein: CASSLNIAPSTGELFF
CDR3 DNA: TGTGCCAGCAGTTTAAATATAGCCCCCAGCACCGGGGAGCTGTTTTTT

V gene: TRBV7-6
J gene: TRBJ1-1
clone size: -
D gene: -
CDR3 protein: CASSLEAAVNTEAFF
CDR3 DNA: TGTGCCAGCAGCTTAGAGGCGGCCGTGAACACTGAAGCTTTCTTT

V gene: TRBV27
J gene: TRBJ1-2
clone size: once
D gene: TRBD1
CDR3 protein: CASSLSRGDRFYGYTF
CDR3 DNA: TGTGCCAGCAGTTTATCTAGGGGGGACAGATTCTATGGCTACACCTTC

V gene: TRBV11-2
J gene: TRBJ1-1
clone size: few
D gene: -
CDR3 protein: CASSESTEAFF
CDR3 DNA: TGTGCCAGCAGCGAATCCACTGAAGCTTTCTTT

V gene: TRBV4-2
J gene: TRBJ2-7
clone size: -
D gene: -
CDR3 protein: CASSQDRTYEQYF
CDR3 DNA: TGTGCCAGCAGCCAAGACCGGACCTACGAGCAGTACTTC

V gene: TRBV4-1
J gene: TRBJ2-1
clone size: once
D gene: -
CDR3 protein: CASSQALGSYNEQFF
CDR3 DNA: TGCGCCAGCAGCCAAGCATTGGGATCCTACAATGAGCAGTTCTTC

V gene: TRBV11-1
J gene: TRBJ2-5
clone size: once
D gene: -
CDR3 protein: CASSPGGAPKETQYF
CDR3 DNA: TGTGCCAGCAGCCCAGGAGGCGCCCCAAAGGAGACCCAGTACTTC

V gene: TRBV18
J gene: TRBJ2-7
clone size: few
D gene: -
CDR3 protein: CASSPTDGSYEQYF
CDR3 DNA: TGTGCCAGCTCACCTACGGACGGTTCCTACGAGCAGTACTTC

V gene: TRBV7-9
J gene: TRBJ2-7
clone size: -
D gene: TRBD2
CDR3 protein: CASSLGRDEQYF
CDR3 DNA: TGTGCCAGCAGCCTCGGGAGGGACGAGCAGTACTTC

V gene: TRBV27
J gene: TRBJ1-1
clone size: -
D gene: -
CDR3 protein: CASSLGRTWNTEAFF
CDR3 DNA: TGTGCCAGCAGCTTGGGACGGACTTGGAACACTGAAGCTTTCTTT

V gene: TRBV6-5
J gene: TRBJ2-2
clone size: -
D gene: TRBD1
CDR3 protein: CASVQGQNTGELFF
CDR3 DNA: TGTGCCAGCGTACAGGGGCAGAACACCGGGGAGCTGTTTTTT

V gene: TRBV6-6
J gene: TRBJ1-2
clone size: -
D gene: -
CDR3 protein: CASTGTGPPRGYTF
CDR3 DNA: TGTGCCAGCACGGGTACGGGGCCTCCTAGAGGCTACACCTTC

V gene: TRBV7-9
J gene: TRBJ1-5
clone size: -
D gene: -
CDR3 protein: CASMTVGQPQHF
CDR3 DNA: TGTGCCAGCATGACAGTCGGGCAGCCCCAGCATTTT

V gene: TRBV27
J gene: TRBJ2-7
clone size: -
D gene: TRBD1
CDR3 protein: CASSLGTGINEQYF
CDR3 DNA: TGTGCCAGCAGTTTAGGGACAGGGATCAACGAGCAGTACTTC

V gene: TRBV5-4
J gene: TRBJ2-1
clone size: -
D gene: TRBD2
CDR3 protein: CASSLELAGGRNEQFF
CDR3 DNA: TGTGCCAGCAGCTTGGAACTAGCGGGGGGTCGGAATGAGCAGTTCTTC

V gene: TRBV29-1
J gene: TRBJ2-1
clone size: -
D gene: -
CDR3 protein: CSVDEGGRGGYNEQFF
CDR3 DNA: TGCAGCGTTGACGAGGGTGGGCGGGGCGGCTACAATGAGCAGTTCTTC